The entry that follows covers one TCR beta chain sequence. This clonotype has only one observation. Its target antigen remains unknown. One end of the junction does not line up with germline, which may come from a read error. The data stem from a study of tumor-infiltrating lymphocytes in primary liver carcinoma (dated by TCRdb to the late 2010s). As for the study more broadly: Between November 2015 and early 2016, roughly five patients in China with histopathologically diagnosed primary liver carcinoma had their tumors surgically resected. Technical replicate repertoires showed high reproducibility, with mean shared-clone rates approximately 0.89 and correlation coefficients above 0.98. The tumors of the five patients were staged as T1-T3 N0M0, with maximum diameters ranging from roughly 4 to 10 cm. TCRbeta repertoire sequencing, expression microarrays and whole-exome sequencing were combined in the study across five regions of each liver tumor, with adjacent normal tissue and blood also included. A total of 35 specimens from 5 patients underwent TCRbeta repertoire sequencing, comprising about 25 tumor regions, 5 adjacent noncancerous liver tissues and 5 peripheral blood samples. Samples yielded roughly 3.5 to 8 million productive TCRbeta reads; read depth did not differ significantly between tissue types. Of the five patients, three men and two women aged 30 to 69 years, four had hepatocellular carcinoma and one had combined HCC and intrahepatic cholangiocarcinoma. Summary of the overall study and its limitations: Only a few patients were included in the study, and the authors note that the findings should be validated in a larger study. Consistent with antigen-driven expansion, pairs of tumor regions showed higher repertoire overlap (mean around 36%) than either tumor-adjacent pairs (about 17%) or tumor-blood pairs (about 15%). Only the TCR beta chain was sequenced, so true repertoire diversity is likely underestimated because unpaired alpha chains were not captured. Bulk unsorted samples precluded comparing CD4+ and CD8+ T cell repertoires. The top 250 clones accounted for a significantly greater share of the repertoire in tumors than in blood (p = 0.039).

Blood RNA was extracted from unsorted whole blood using TRIzol reagent, and germline DNA was obtained with the DNeasy Blood & Tissue kit. At the time of sampling, the patients were treatment-naive and had chronic HBV infection. Before surgery, about 4 milliliters of peripheral blood were collected into K2EDTA tubes. Starting from approximately 460 ng total RNA, TCRbeta-specific cDNA was produced by reverse transcription with a constant-region primer and ProtoScript II reverse transcriptase. TCRbeta libraries were built with three nested multiplex PCR rounds, a slightly modified ARM-PCR procedure. Sample barcodes and Illumina adapters were attached in a final 25-cycle PCR using Deep VentR polymerase. Before sequencing, amplicons of 200-500 bp were purified from gel using a QIAquick gel extraction kit. The TCRbeta amplicons were sequenced with 250-bp paired-end reads on an Illumina HiSeq 2500. For the original study's pipeline: Trimmomatic v0.33 was used to quality-trim the reads, and FLASH v1.2.11 was used to merge paired reads so that full CDR3 sequences could be recovered. V, D and J germline segments were assigned to the rearranged TCRbeta sequences by MiGEC v1.2.1b. VDJtools v1.0.0 computed clonotype statistics and Shannon-Wiener diversity indices. Except for diversity analysis, only each sample's 250 most abundant clonotypes were used in subsequent analyses to reduce sampling bias. TCRdb reworked the public reads: Q25 trimming with fastp, MiXCR clone assembly, productive beta chains retained. For every CDR3 protein sequence, its rows merge into one entry that carries the most common genes and DNA. The V and J calls reflect TCRdb's pipeline rather than the authors' work. Recorded for this sample are about 200,000 distinct CDR3 sequences; around three fifths of them occurred a single time. Of the sample, roughly 7% is held by the ten largest clones.

The origin of this receptor is a woman between 55 and 75 years old with primary liver carcinoma and hepatitis B virus infection. The sample comprised peripheral blood.

The DNA sequence is given as TGTGCCAGCGGTCTGCGCCCTTCGTGGGAGCAGTGCTTC. Its product reads: CASGLRPSWEQCF. The V and J segments used are TRBV11-3 and TRBJ2-7; a weak D assignment points to TRBD2 (5 bases agree). From cysteine to phenylalanine, the CDR3 is 13 amino acids long. The sequence is cut down to CDR3 DNA, 39 bases in frame from base 1. Per the germline V gene, SGHNT is the CDR1 and YENEEA is the CDR2.